This T cell receptor beta chain originates from a study of PD-1 blockade in classical Hodgkin lymphoma. The CDR3 loop spans 13 amino acids. V lost 3 bases and J lost 1, with 7 bases in between. Germline V CDR1 and CDR2: MDHEN, SYDVKM. As for time point: cycle 4 day 1 (C4D1), after five to seven weeks of nivolumab. Following autologous stem cell transplantation, relapse occurred in every patient, and exposure to brentuximab vedotin varied. Profiling relied on immunoSEQ multiplex PCR, and the TCRdb table lists in-frame clones only, not all of them. Found here are 30,000 or so clones, roughly 78% of them singletons; the top ten hold around 15%.

This TCR was sampled from a human donor with classical Hodgkin lymphoma. The source material was peripheral blood mononuclear cells (PBMCs), sampled before the fourth cycle of nivolumab. The chain employs TRBV28 and TRBJ2-7; no reliable D call. The CDR3 is CASSLAISYEQYF. The CDR3 region has the DNA TGTGCCAGCAGTTTGGCCATTTCCTACGAGCAGTACTTC.